The 9 T cell receptor beta chains below come from one sample, sequenced in a study of shared clonotypes between healthy human individuals. Produced via immunoSEQ multiplex PCR; TCRdb's table is partial and in-frame only. The sample carries 500,000 to 700,000 clones, 95% recorded once. Terminally differentiated effector memory CD45RA+ cells were excluded from the naive CD8 cells, which were CD45RO-negative and positively selected for CCR7. Input material: naive CD8+ T cells sorted from blood. These receptors originate from a woman between 25 and 40 years old in good health.

The rearrangement links TRBV5-6 to TRBJ2-1; 7 nucleotides line up with TRBD1. V trimming: 0 bases; J trimming: 1 base; junction bases outside the gene matches: 7. The length of the CDR3 is 17 residues. The germline CDR1 and CDR2 sequences are SGHDT and YYEEEE. In nucleotides, the CDR3 is TGTGCCAGCAGCTTGGCTGGACAGGCAAAATCCTACAATGAGCAGTTCTTC. As protein: CASSLAGQAKSYNEQFF. The variable domain in full, with the rest retrieved from reference TRBV5-6 and TRBJ2-1, is DAGVTQSPTHLIKTRGQQVTLRCSPKSGHDTVSWYQQALGQGPQFIFQYYEEEERQRGNFPDRFSGHQFPNYSSELNVNALLLGDSALYLCASSLAGQAKSYNEQFFGPGTRLTVL.

This clone appeared a single time. The genes are TRBV28 and TRBJ2-5, with a weak D call TRBD1 (6 bases). The closer fit of TRBJ2-7 to the DNA end suggests the J call may be wrong. CDR1 MDHEN and CDR2 SYDVKM come from the germline V gene. The CDR3 has 16 amino acids. The CDR3: CASSPPTGTLIYEQYF. The CDR3 DNA sequence: TGTGCCAGCAGTCCTCCAACCGGGACACTAATCTACGAGCAGTACTTC.

The chain couples TRBV13 to TRBJ2-7, with a tentative D call TRBD2 (5 bases). V shed 0 bases and J shed 7 bases, with 19 bases lying between them. CDR1 is PRHDT, CDR2 FYEKMQ, per germline (reference sequence). This CDR3 region has 16 residues. CDR3 sequence: CASSLGLWTASGEQYF. CDR3 DNA sequence: TGTGCCAGCAGCTTAGGCCTTTGGACGGCCTCGGGGGAGCAGTACTTC.

The chain combines TRBV5-6 with TRBJ1-5; D possibly corresponds to TRBD1 (6 bases). The CDR3 loop spans 14 amino acids. Trimming removed 2 bases at V and 4 bases at J, with 10 bases between. Germline-derived CDR1 and CDR2 are SGHDT and YYEEEE. The CDR3 DNA is TGTGCCAGCAGCTTTCTTACAGGGAATCAGCCCCAGCATTTT. It encodes CASSFLTGNQPQHF.

This clone was recorded only once. The V and J genes are TRBV5-1 and TRBJ2-7; 8 bases match TRBD1. The CDR3 loop spans 15 amino acids. Trimming took 0 bases from V and 6 from J; bases not matched to a gene: 8. Germline-derived CDR1 and CDR2 are SGHRS and YFSETQ. CDR3 region: CASSLVGQGDGEQYF. The CDR3 bases are TGCGCCAGCAGCTTGGTCGGACAGGGTGATGGCGAGCAGTACTTC.

V and J are TRBV7-2 and TRBJ2-1; 8 bases are a match to TRBD2. The CDR3 length is 17 residues. Looked up from germline, CDR1 is SGHTA and CDR2 is FQGNSA. The V and J ends lost 1 base and 7 bases, in that order; junction bases with no gene match: 12. CDR3 loop: CASSLDHLAGQSNEQFF. CDR3 sequence (DNA): TGTGCCAGCAGCTTAGACCATTTAGCGGGACAATCAAATGAGCAGTTCTTC.

The J gene is TRBJ2-1, the V gene TRBV29-1; D assignment may be TRBD1 or TRBD2 (6 bases each). Germline lookup yields CDR1 SQVTM and CDR2 ANQGSEA. The CDR3 is made up of 13 amino acids. V was shortened by 7 bases and J by 9 bases, with 19 bases between the two germline ends. CDR3 sequence reads: CSAEDFRGGEQFF. CDR3 in DNA: TGCAGCGCTGAGGACTTCAGGGGAGGTGAGCAGTTCTTC.

The chain has TRBV11-2 and TRBJ2-2, with TRBD2 matching over 8 bases. The V and J ends lost 1 base and 4 bases, in that order; junction bases with no gene match: 5. The CDR3 has 16 amino acids. CDR1 and CDR2 (germline): SGHAT, FQNNGV. CDR3 nucleotide sequence: TGTGCCAGCAGCTTAGTTGTAGCGGGAATCACCGGGGAGCTGTTTTTT. Its translation is CASSLVVAGITGELFF.

The chain links TRBV5-4 to TRBJ1-2, with a possible D match to TRBD1 (5 bases). V lost 3 bases and J 7 bases, leaving 22 bases between the germline ends. The CDR3 covers 16 residues. Germline V lookup: CDR1 SGHNT, CDR2 YYREEE (reference sequence). The CDR3 region has the DNA TGTGCCAGCAGCTCACTGCTGGGGAAAGGGGATGGTGGCTACACCTTC. Amino acids: CASSSLLGKGDGGYTF.